The 25 T cell receptor beta chains reported below all come from one sample, sequenced in a study of molecular identifiers for immune sequencing clone quantification. A single record per CDR3 protein comes from TCRdb applying MiXCR to the PCR reads. Of approximately 680,000 distinct CDR3 sequences listed, roughly 27% are singletons. The sample comprised naive CD8+ T cells from blood, with Jurkat cell RNA spiked in. The subset was: FACS-sorted CD8+CD4-CCR7+CD45RA+ naive T cells. These receptors originate from a human donor in good health. Some libraries in this study had Jurkat cell RNA spiked in.

This clonotype was observed a handful of times. The V call is TRBV10-2, the J call TRBJ1-3; no clear D. The CDR3 contains 16 residues. Trimming removed 10 bases at V and 0 bases at J, with 19 bases between. Germline CDR1 reads WSHSY; CDR2 reads SAAADI. The CDR3 DNA follows: TGCGCCAACGGATACAGAAAGAGCTTCTCTGGAAACACCATATATTTT. Protein: CANGYRKSFSGNTIYF.

As to this clonotype: A much larger clone differs from this one at a single base, so this may be a read error. This chain joins TRBV27 and TRBJ1-5; 7 bases are a match to TRBD1. Per the germline V gene, CDR1 is MNHEY and CDR2 is SMNVEV (reference sequence). This CDR3 is built from 15 residues. CDR3 bases: TGTGCCAGCAGTCCCGGGACAGCGCGCAATCAGTCCCAGCATTTT. Translation gives CASSPGTARNQSQHF.

This clonotype showed up just a few times. V usage is TRBV27 and J usage is TRBJ2-2, with 10 bases matching TRBD2. Germline-derived CDR1 and CDR2 are MNHEY and SMNVEV (reference sequence). J gave up 5 bases and V 6 bases, and 6 bases lay outside the gene matches. The CDR3 extends over 15 amino acids. CDR3 region: CASSLAGVWTGELFF. CDR3 sequence (DNA): TGTGCCAGCAGCCTAGCGGGAGTATGGACCGGGGAGCTGTTTTTT.

This clonotype was seen a few times. This chain uses TRBV29-1 with TRBJ2-1, with D unresolved. CDR1 is SQVTM and CDR2 is ANQGSEA in the germline V gene. CDR3 size: 14 residues. With 2 bases removed from V and 0 bases from J, the gap between germline ends came to 8 bases. CDR3 bases: TGCAGCGTTGAAACGTTTGGCTCCTACAATGAGCAGTTCTTC. Residues: CSVETFGSYNEQFF.

This clonotype was observed at least ten times. The chain has TRBV6-5 and TRBJ1-2, with D maybe TRBD1 (6 bases). The ends were cut back, 5 bases at V and 8 bases at J, with 12 bases in the middle. The CDR3 covers 12 residues. The germline V gene has CDR1 MNHEY and CDR2 SVGAGI. The CDR3 DNA is TGTGCCAGCAGTCTAGGGGGGGACGGCTACACCTTC. It yields the protein CASSLGGDGYTF.

This clonotype was recorded a few times. This chain joins TRBV6-5 and TRBJ2-1; unclear D gene. With 0 bases removed from V and 3 bases from J, the gap between germline ends came to 6 bases. In germline, CDR1 is MNHEY, CDR2 SVGAGI. This CDR3 contains 14 residues. CDR3 sequence (DNA): TGTGCCAGCAGTTACTCCTCAGACTACAATGAGCAGTTCTTC. It specifies CASSYSSDYNEQFF.

As to this clonotype: A clone one base away is much larger, so this may be a read error. The CDR3 region has the DNA TGCGCCAGCAGCCAGGGGACAGGAGAGGCTGGCTACACCTTC. Protein sequence: CASSQGTGEAGYTF. This chain uses TRBV4-3 with TRBJ1-2; 8 bases agree with TRBD1. The germline CDR1 and CDR2 sequences are LGHNA and YSLEER. CDR3 length: 14 amino acids. The ends lost 3 bases at V and 7 bases at J; junction bases unmatched: 7.

This clonotype has only a few counts. The V gene is TRBV19, the J gene TRBJ2-3, with D perhaps TRBD2 (6 bases). Germline assignment: CDR1 LNHDA and CDR2 SQIVND (reference sequence). V was clipped by 5 bases and J by 2 bases, with 11 bases between them. This CDR3 region has 14 residues. CDR3 sequence reads: CASSRPSATDTQYF. The DNA of the CDR3 is TGTGCCAGTAGTCGCCCTAGCGCCACAGATACGCAGTATTTT.

Ten or more counts support this clonotype. CDR3 nucleotides: TGTGCCAGCAGCTTATTTGGGTCGGACACTGAAGCTTTCTTT. Translation gives CASSLFGSDTEAFF. The chain employs TRBV7-9 and TRBJ1-1, with no clear D. The CDR3 loop spans 14 amino acids. Germline V gene sequence: CDR1 SEHNR, CDR2 FQNEAQ (reference sequence). V was shortened by 2 bases and J by 3 bases, with 10 bases between the two germline ends. Together with reference TRBV7-9 and TRBJ1-1, the CDR3 gives the full variable domain: DTGVSQNPRHKITKRGQNVTFRCDPISEHNRLYWYRQTLGQGPEFLTYFQNEAQLEKSRLLSDRFSAERPKGSFSTLEIQRTEQGDSAMYLCASSLFGSDTEAFFGQGTRLTVV.

In this sample, this clonotype turned up many times. The chain couples TRBV14 to TRBJ2-3; D unresolved. The germline V gene encodes CDR1 SGHDN and CDR2 FVKESK. V was cut by 1 base and J by 8 bases, with 19 bases left in between. This CDR3 is built from 16 residues. In DNA, the CDR3 is TGTGCCAGCAGCCAAGGAACCATAGCCCGGGCCGGTACGCAGTATTTT. Translating gives CASSQGTIARAGTQYF.

Only a few counts were recorded for this clonotype. V is TRBV27 and J is TRBJ2-1; D ambiguous. This CDR3 has 16 amino acids. CDR1 MNHEY and CDR2 SMNVEV come from the germline V gene (reference sequence). Trimming stripped 2 bases from V and 0 bases from J, with 11 bases between. This CDR3 is CASSLVGPSSYNEQFF. CDR3 bases: TGTGCCAGCAGTTTAGTGGGCCCTAGCTCCTACAATGAGCAGTTCTTC.

This chain joins TRBV7-8 and TRBJ1-5; D remains unclear. Deletions cut 5 bases from V and 4 bases from J, with 9 bases between. Germline V gene data show CDR1 as SGHVS and CDR2 as FQNEAQ. The CDR3 covers 13 residues. CDR3 in DNA: TGTGCCAGCAGCCCTGGCCGGAATCAGCCCCAGCATTTT. Translation: CASSPGRNQPQHF. The full variable domain, with the rest looked up from reference TRBV7-8 and TRBJ1-5, is GAGVSQSPRYKVAKRGQDVALRCDPISGHVSLFWYQQALGQGPEFLTYFQNEAQLDKSGLPSDRFFAERPEGSVSTLKIQRTQQEDSAVYLCASSPGRNQPQHFGDGTRLSIL.

Worth noting for this clonotype: A junction boundary mismatches the germline segment, possibly from a read error. The genes are TRBV7-9 and TRBJ1-3, with D hard to call. Germline assignment: CDR1 SEHNR and CDR2 FQNEAQ (reference sequence). The CDR3 extends over 15 amino acids. CDR3 DNA: TGTGCCAGCAGCCCGACACTTGGCTCTGGAGACACCATATATTTT. It specifies CASSPTLGSGDTIYF. Drawing the rest from reference TRBV7-9 and TRBJ1-3, the complete variable domain is DTGVSQNPRHKITKRGQNVTFRCDPISEHNRLYWYRQTLGQGPEFLTYFQNEAQLEKSRLLSDRFSAERPKGSFSTLEIQRTEQGDSAMYLCASSPTLGSGDTIYFGEGSWLTVV.

This clonotype has ten or more counts. The chain carries TRBV12-3 or TRBV12-4 and TRBJ1-1; D is perhaps TRBD1 (6 bases). The CDR3 is 12 residues long. Trimming stripped 8 bases from V and 6 bases from J, with 13 bases between. The CDR3 DNA sequence: TGTGCCAGCCGGGACACCCACCCTGAAGCTTTCTTT. It specifies CASRDTHPEAFF.

The chain couples TRBV11-2 to TRBJ1-1, with D possibly being TRBD1 (5 bases). This CDR3 region has 17 residues. The germline V and J ends were trimmed by 2 bases and 0 bases, with 16 bases remaining between them. CDR1 is SGHAT, CDR2 FQNNGV, per germline. The CDR3 loop is CASSLNWEGALNTEAFF. Written as DNA, the CDR3 is TGTGCCAGCAGCTTAAATTGGGAAGGGGCGTTGAACACTGAAGCTTTCTTT.

This clonotype was counted a few times. The CDR3 region is CASSLDRGRRTDTQYF. The CDR3 DNA reads as TGTGCCAGCAGCCTCGACAGGGGGCGGCGCACAGATACGCAGTATTTT. This chain connects TRBV13 to TRBJ2-3, with 10 bases aligning to TRBD1. V was clipped by 5 bases and J by 1 base; unmatched bases: 6. Germline V gives CDR1 PRHDT, CDR2 FYEKMQ (reference sequence). The CDR3 runs 16 residues.

At least ten counts were recorded for this clonotype. This chain joins TRBV27 and TRBJ2-7; D may be TRBD1 (6 bases). CDR1 MNHEY and CDR2 SMNVEV come from the germline V gene (reference sequence). Trimming removed 6 bases at V and 0 bases at J, with 12 bases between. CDR3 length: 14 residues. CDR3: CASRTGTSSYEQYF. The DNA of the CDR3 is TGTGCCAGCAGGACCGGGACAAGCTCCTACGAGCAGTACTTC.

The chain is built from TRBV4-1 and TRBJ2-1; 8 bases map to TRBD2. The CDR3 is 15 amino acids. Germline V gene data show CDR1 as MGHRA and CDR2 as YSYEKL. The V gene end was trimmed by 7 bases and the J gene end by 6 bases; junction bases not matched to a gene: 11. The chain's CDR3 is CASKGFSGGGNEQFF. The CDR3 bases are TGCGCCAGCAAAGGATTCAGCGGGGGAGGCAATGAGCAGTTCTTC.

In regard to this clonotype: A single base separates this from a much larger clone, so it may be a read error. This sequence joins TRBV5-4 and TRBJ2-7; 11 bases align to TRBD2. Germline V CDR1 and CDR2: SGHNT, YYREEE (reference sequence). The CDR3 consists of 16 residues. J gave up 3 bases and V 0 bases, and 5 bases lay outside the gene matches. The CDR3 region is CASSLVTLAGDYEQYF. DNA of the CDR3: TGTGCCAGCAGCTTGGTAACACTAGCGGGAGACTACGAGCAGTACTTC. Full variable domain (missing parts from reference TRBV5-4 and TRBJ2-7): ETGVTQSPTHLIKTRGQQVTLRCSSQSGHNTVSWYQQALGQGPQFIFQYYREEENGRGNFPPRFSGLQFPNYSSELNVNALELDDSALYLCASSLVTLAGDYEQYFGPGTRLTVT.

This clonotype was recorded at least ten times. The chain uses TRBV7-9 and TRBJ1-1, with 8 bases aligning to TRBD1. CDR1 SEHNR and CDR2 FQNEAQ come from the germline V gene (reference sequence). CDR3 length: 13 amino acids. V shed 4 bases and J 5 bases; nucleotides not matched to a gene: 3. The CDR3 DNA follows: TGTGCCAGCAGCTCGGACAGGGAGACTGAAGCTTTCTTT. It specifies CASSSDRETEAFF.

This clonotype was recorded a few times. This may stem from a read error, because a much larger clone lies one nucleotide away. This chain links TRBV6-2 or TRBV6-3 with TRBJ1-1; the D is unclear. Germline lookup yields CDR1 MNHEY and CDR2 SVGEGT. The germline V and J ends were trimmed by 0 bases and 4 bases, with 3 bases remaining between them. This CDR3 has 12 residues. The CDR3 nucleotides are TGTGCCAGCAGTTACTCCGTCACTGAAGCTTTCTTT. This sequence encodes CASSYSVTEAFF.

This clonotype was seen repeatedly, ten times or more. This CDR3 reads CSARTGDTGELFF. The CDR3 bases are TGCAGTGCGCGGACAGGGGACACCGGGGAGCTGTTTTTT. The V and J genes are TRBV20-1 and TRBJ2-2; 9 nucleotides line up with TRBD1. Trimming at V came to 6 bases and at J to 3 bases, leaving 2 bases not matched to a gene. The CDR3 is made up of 13 amino acids. CDR1 and CDR2 (germline): DFQATT, SNEGSKA (reference sequence).

This clonotype has ten or more counts. The chain combines TRBV29-1 with TRBJ1-1; 9 bases line up with TRBD1. The germline V gene encodes CDR1 SQVTM and CDR2 ANQGSEA. Losses at the gene ends were 8 bases for V and 7 bases for J; bases not matched to a gene: 8. This CDR3 comprises 12 residues. The CDR3 sequence: CSSTGQGVEAFF. CDR3 sequence (DNA): TGCAGCTCAACGGGACAGGGAGTTGAAGCTTTCTTT.

On this clonotype itself: One junction end disagrees with the germline gene, perhaps due to a read error. The rearrangement links TRBV28 to TRBJ2-1, with 7 bases lining up with TRBD1. This CDR3 has 17 amino acids. Per germline, CDR1 MDHEN and CDR2 SYDVKM. This CDR3 is CAGSSRQGRTPYNEQFF. The CDR3, as DNA: TGTGCCGGCAGTTCTCGACAGGGAAGAACGCCTTACAATGAGCAGTTCTTC.

The rearrangement links TRBV4-3 to TRBJ2-1; D uncertain. This CDR3 has 14 residues. Germline V gene lookup returns CDR1 LGHNA and CDR2 YSLEER. V was clipped by 1 base and J by 7 bases, with 11 bases between them. In nucleotides, the CDR3 is TGCGCCAGCAGCCAAGGACGGGCGGTGAATGAGCAGTTCTTC. Encoded protein: CASSQGRAVNEQFF.